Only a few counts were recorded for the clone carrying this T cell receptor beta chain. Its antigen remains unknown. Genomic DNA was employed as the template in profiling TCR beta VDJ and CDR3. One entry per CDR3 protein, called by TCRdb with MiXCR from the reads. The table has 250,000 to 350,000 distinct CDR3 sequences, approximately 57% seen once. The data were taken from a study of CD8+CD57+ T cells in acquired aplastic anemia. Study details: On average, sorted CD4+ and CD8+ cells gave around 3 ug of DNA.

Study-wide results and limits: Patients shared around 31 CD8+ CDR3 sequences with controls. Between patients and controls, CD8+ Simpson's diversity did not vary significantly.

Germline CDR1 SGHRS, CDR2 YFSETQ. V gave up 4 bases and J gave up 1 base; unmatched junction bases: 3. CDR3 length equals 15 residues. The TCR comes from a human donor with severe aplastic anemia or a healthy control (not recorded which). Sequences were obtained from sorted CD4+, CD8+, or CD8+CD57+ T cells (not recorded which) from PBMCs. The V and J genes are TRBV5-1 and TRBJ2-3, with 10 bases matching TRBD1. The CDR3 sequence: CASSHGQGGTDTQYF. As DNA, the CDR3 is TGCGCCAGCAGCCACGGACAGGGGGGCACAGATACGCAGTATTTT.